These T cell receptor beta chains were read from a single sample in a study of blood T cells in healthy people across ages. MiXCR, applied by TCRdb to the 5' RACE reads, yields one record per CDR3 protein. Of 600,000 or so distinct CDR3 sequences listed, around 50% are singletons. The sample was blood. The receptors were gathered from an elderly man in good health. CDR3s include the opening cysteine and the closing phenylalanine or tryptophan.

TRBV29-1	CSVKGSETQYF
TRBV7-2	CASSNSEAQYF
TRBV11-2	CASSLGTRANTGELFF
TRBV12-3/TRBV12-4	CASSLGQPNGETQYF
TRBV9	CASSPGTIGEQYF
TRBV6-5	CASSYRVRSGANVLTF
TRBV6-1	CASRNRDTNEKLFF
TRBV7-3	CASSLGTRLYF
TRBV12-3/TRBV12-4	CASPTVSFLETNEKLFF
TRBV6-2/TRBV6-3	CASSYAGLNTEAFF